The sample holds a few counts of the clone carrying this TCR beta chain. Its antigen remains unidentified. CDR3 length: 14 amino acids. V was shortened by 2 bases and J by 5 bases, with 11 bases between the two germline ends. Germline CDR1 and CDR2: KGHSH and LQKENI. TCRdb fed the 5' RACE reads into MiXCR, producing one record per CDR3 protein. The repertoire consists of 300,000 or so distinct CDR3 sequences, with about 6.9% occurring once and the leading ten covering 15% to 20%. This record comes from a study of T cells after yellow fever vaccination. Findings and caveats of the study: Clonotypes found in both CD4 and CD8 compartments made up a small share.

This sequence joins TRBV18 and TRBJ2-3; maybe TRBD2 (7 bases). This TCR was recovered from a man younger than 35 who received the YFV17D yellow fever vaccine. The sequencing here drew on PBMCs, taken about 41 days after the first yellow fever vaccination. This CDR3 reads CASSPEGGGDTQYF. CDR3 sequence (DNA): TGTGCCAGCTCACCAGAAGGGGGGGGAGATACGCAGTATTTT.